Listed below are T cell receptor beta chains from one sample, sequenced in a study of blood T cell repertoires in COVID-19. Clones were sequenced by immunoSEQ multiplex PCR, and TCRdb holds only the in-frame ones, with some missing. The data show 40,000 to 50,000 clones, about four fifths seen once. Sequenced: peripheral blood. Receptors originate from an elderly woman with acute or convalescent COVID-19. Both conserved end residues are part of each CDR3. The order of the fields is V gene, J gene, clone size, D gene, CDR3 protein, CDR3 DNA. D genes are given only for firm matches. Clone size, where shown, is once, few, many, or a class for clones that have expanded.

TRBV2	TRBJ2-3	-	TRBD2	CASGRLAGASWEGFLSTDTQYF	TGTGCCAGCGGTCGACTAGCGGGGGCCTCTTGGGAGGGGTTCCTAAGCACAGATACGCAGTATTTT
TRBV7-2	TRBJ1-2	-	-	CASSFGGAGGYTF	TGTGCCAGCAGCTTCGGCGGGGCCGGTGGCTACACCTTC
TRBV10-1	TRBJ1-1	-	-	CASSEAVRDKRRGALREAFF	TGCGCCAGCAGTGAGGCCGTCCGGGACAAACGACGTGGGGCCCTTCGTGAAGCTTTCTTT
TRBV9	TRBJ1-6	many	-	CASSVANVENSPLHF	TGTGCCAGCAGCGTAGCTAACGTCGAAAATTCACCCCTCCACTTT
TRBV9	TRBJ1-2	few	-	CASSATPTGPYGYTF	TGTGCCAGCAGCGCCACACCAACAGGTCCCTATGGCTACACCTTC
TRBV7-6	TRBJ2-1	-	TRBD2	CASSLSGTKHDEQFF	TGTGCCAGCAGCTTAAGCGGGACTAAACACGATGAGCAGTTCTTC
TRBV5-6	TRBJ2-2	-	TRBD1	CASSLQGVNTGELFF	TGTGCCAGCAGCTTACAGGGGGTGAACACCGGGGAGCTGTTTTTT
TRBV10-3	TRBJ2-3	-	TRBD2	CAVSGAATDTQYF	TGTGCCGTTAGCGGGGCGGCCACAGATACGCAGTATTTT
TRBV5-1	TRBJ1-2	-	TRBD1	CASSLGQGDYGYTF	TGCGCCAGCAGCCTGGGACAGGGGGACTATGGCTACACCTTC
TRBV5-4	TRBJ2-1	-	-	CASSLQRVEQFF	TGTGCCAGCAGCCTCCAACGGGTTGAGCAGTTCTTC
TRBV27	TRBJ1-2	few	-	CASKSPVDSIYGYTF	TGTGCCAGCAAATCCCCCGTGGACAGTATCTACGGCTACACCTTC
TRBV19	TRBJ2-5	-	-	CASRQGPSETQYF	TGTGCCAGTAGACAGGGTCCCTCAGAGACCCAGTACTTC
TRBV7-6	TRBJ2-7	-	-	CASSPSMVAGIYEQYF	TGTGCCAGCAGCCCCAGCATGGTGGCAGGGATCTACGAGCAGTACTTC
TRBV11-2	TRBJ1-2	-	-	CASRTQNYGYTF	TGTGCCAGCAGGACACAGAATTATGGCTACACCTTC
TRBV9	TRBJ2-2	-	TRBD2	CASSVGTSGGNTGELFF	TGTGCCAGCAGCGTAGGGACTAGCGGGGGGAACACCGGGGAGCTGTTTTTT
TRBV6-5	TRBJ1-2	-	-	CASRPPGRGGYTF	TGTGCCAGCAGACCACCCGGTAGGGGGGGCTACACCTTC
TRBV4-1	TRBJ2-3	once	-	CASSQDWATDTQYF	TGCGCCAGCAGCCAAGATTGGGCCACAGATACGCAGTATTTT
TRBV7-9	TRBJ1-2	-	TRBD1	CASSTQDRGSSYGYTF	TGTGCCAGCAGCACCCAGGACAGGGGAAGTTCTTATGGCTACACCTTC
TRBV10-3	TRBJ2-1	-	TRBD2	CAISESAGGMRGYNEQFF	TGTGCCATCAGTGAGTCGGCTGGCGGGATGCGGGGGTACAATGAGCAGTTCTTC
TRBV11-2	TRBJ1-1	-	-	CASSPRGVLTEAFF	TGTGCCAGCAGCCCGCGGGGAGTCCTCACTGAAGCTTTCTTT
TRBV6-6	TRBJ1-2	once	-	CASSYSPQQGMGYTF	TGTGCCAGCAGTTACTCGCCCCAACAGGGTATGGGCTACACCTTC
TRBV5-6	TRBJ2-1	-	-	CASSFGLDSYNEQFF	TGTGCCAGCAGCTTCGGACTGGACTCCTACAATGAGCAGTTCTTC
TRBV15	TRBJ2-3	-	TRBD1	CATSRRPGTGRGDTQYF	TGTGCCACCAGCAGACGACCGGGGACAGGCCGAGGGGATACGCAGTATTTT
TRBV7-2	TRBJ2-7	-	-	CASSLVGQTTYEQYF	TGTGCCAGCAGCTTAGTGGGACAAACGACCTACGAGCAGTACTTC
TRBV4-3	TRBJ1-2	-	TRBD1	CASSQEWGRGQGYTF	TGCGCCAGCAGCCAAGAATGGGGCAGGGGGCAAGGCTACACCTTC
TRBV6-6	TRBJ1-2	-	TRBD1	CASSFLQGSHGYTF	TGTGCCAGCAGTTTCCTACAGGGGAGCCATGGCTACACCTTC
TRBV3-1/TRBV3-2	TRBJ1-2	-	-	CASSFTGKAGYTF	TGTGCCAGCAGCTTCACAGGGAAGGCTGGCTACACCTTC
TRBV19	TRBJ1-5	-	TRBD1	CASSQYGTEDQPQHF	TGTGCCAGTAGTCAGTATGGGACAGAAGATCAGCCCCAGCATTTT
TRBV6-5	TRBJ1-6	-	TRBD1	CASRFGTGWNSPLHF	TGTGCCAGCAGATTCGGGACAGGGTGGAATTCACCCCTCCACTTT
TRBV30	TRBJ2-2	-	-	CAWSRAVGELFF	TGTGCCTGGAGCAGGGCGGTGGGGGAGCTGTTTTTT
TRBV6-5	TRBJ1-2	-	-	CASSYSRNLPGYGYTF	TGTGCCAGCAGTTACTCGCGAAATCTTCCAGGCTATGGCTACACCTTC
TRBV24-1	TRBJ1-5	-	TRBD1	CATSDRDRGDNQPQHF	TGTGCCACCAGTGACCGGGACAGGGGGGACAATCAGCCCCAGCATTTT
TRBV4-3	TRBJ1-5	-	TRBD1	CASSQEVTGGSRPQHF	TGCGCCAGCAGCCAAGAGGTCACAGGGGGCTCCCGGCCCCAGCATTTT
TRBV2	TRBJ2-3	-	TRBD1	CASSTLIGTGWSDTQYF	TGTGCCAGCAGTACCCTCATAGGGACAGGGTGGTCAGATACGCAGTATTTT
TRBV11-2	TRBJ1-1	-	-	CASSLGEGAEAFF	TGTGCCAGCAGCTTAGGCGAGGGGGCTGAAGCTTTCTTT
TRBV10-3	TRBJ2-2	-	-	CAISGTGGGNTGELFF	TGTGCCATCAGCGGCACTGGCGGGGGCAACACCGGGGAGCTGTTTTTT
TRBV7-2	TRBJ1-2	-	-	CASSLEGDGYTF	TGTGCCAGCAGCTTAGAGGGGGATGGCTACACCTTC
TRBV7-3	TRBJ2-5	few	-	CASSLTGRRNQETQYF	TGTGCCAGCAGCCTAACGGGCCGACGAAACCAAGAGACCCAGTACTTC
TRBV5-4	TRBJ2-3	-	TRBD2	CASTRGGATVILDTQYF	TGTGCCAGCACGCGGGGGGGCGCGACTGTAATATTGGATACGCAGTATTTT
TRBV27	TRBJ1-1	-	-	CASKRREDTEAFF	TGTGCCAGCAAACGCAGGGAGGACACTGAAGCTTTCTTT
TRBV6-1	TRBJ1-5	-	-	CASSENQGTNQPQHF	TGTGCCAGCAGTGAAAACCAGGGAACTAATCAGCCCCAGCATTTT